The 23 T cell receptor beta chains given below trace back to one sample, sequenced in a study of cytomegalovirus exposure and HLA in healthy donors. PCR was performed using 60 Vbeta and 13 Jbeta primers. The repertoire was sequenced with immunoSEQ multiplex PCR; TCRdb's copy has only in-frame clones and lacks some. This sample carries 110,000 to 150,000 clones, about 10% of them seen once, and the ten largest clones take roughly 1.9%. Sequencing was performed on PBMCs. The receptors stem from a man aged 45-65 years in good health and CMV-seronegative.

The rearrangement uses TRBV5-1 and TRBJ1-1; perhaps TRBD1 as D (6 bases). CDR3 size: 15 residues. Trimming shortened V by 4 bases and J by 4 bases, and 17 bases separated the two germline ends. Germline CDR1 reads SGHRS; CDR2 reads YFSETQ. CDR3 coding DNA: TGCGCCAGCAGCCGGGGTTCAGGGGAATTCACTGAAGCTTTCTTT. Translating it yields CASSRGSGEFTEAFF. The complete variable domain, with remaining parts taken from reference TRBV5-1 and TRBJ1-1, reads KAGVTQTPRYLIKTRGQQVTLSCSPISGHRSVSWYQQTPGQGLQFLFEYFSETQRNKGNFPGRFSGRQFSNSRSEMNVSTLELGDSALYLCASSRGSGEFTEAFFGQGTRLTVV.

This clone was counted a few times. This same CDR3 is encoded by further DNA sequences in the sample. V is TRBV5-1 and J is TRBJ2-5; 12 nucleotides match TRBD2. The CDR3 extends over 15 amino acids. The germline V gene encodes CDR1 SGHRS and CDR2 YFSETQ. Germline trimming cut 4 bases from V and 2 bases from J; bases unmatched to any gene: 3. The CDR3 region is CASSPLAGGQETQYF. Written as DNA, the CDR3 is TGCGCCAGCAGCCCCCTAGCGGGAGGGCAAGAGACCCAGTACTTC.

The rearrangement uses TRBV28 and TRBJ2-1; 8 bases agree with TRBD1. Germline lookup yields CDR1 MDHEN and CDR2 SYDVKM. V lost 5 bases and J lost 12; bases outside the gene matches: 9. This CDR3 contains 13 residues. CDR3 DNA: TGTGCCAGCAGTCTCGGCCCACAGGGGGTGCAGTTCTTC. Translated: CASSLGPQGVQFF.

CDR3 sequence: CASSPGLTPGSYEQYF. The CDR3 DNA reads as TGTGCCAGCAGCCCCGGTTTGACACCAGGCTCCTACGAGCAGTACTTC. This chain links TRBV11-2 with TRBJ2-7; D gene ambiguous. Per the germline V gene, CDR1 is SGHAT and CDR2 is FQNNGV. V lost 5 bases and J lost 0, with 17 bases in between. This CDR3 is 16 amino acids long.

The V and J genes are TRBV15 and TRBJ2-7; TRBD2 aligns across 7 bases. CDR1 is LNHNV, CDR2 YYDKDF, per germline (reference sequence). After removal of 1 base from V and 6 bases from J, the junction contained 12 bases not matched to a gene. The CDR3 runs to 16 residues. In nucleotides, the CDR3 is TGTGCCACCAGCAGAGCCTTAGCGGGTCCCGAGGGCGAGCAGTACTTC. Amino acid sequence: CATSRALAGPEGEQYF.

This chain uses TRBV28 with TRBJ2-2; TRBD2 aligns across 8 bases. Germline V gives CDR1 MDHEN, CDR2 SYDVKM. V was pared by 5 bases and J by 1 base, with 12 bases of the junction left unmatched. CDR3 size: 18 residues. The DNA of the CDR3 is TGTGCCAGCAGTGCCGGAGCGGGACTAGGGGTGAACACCGGGGAGCTGTTTTTT. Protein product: CASSAGAGLGVNTGELFF.

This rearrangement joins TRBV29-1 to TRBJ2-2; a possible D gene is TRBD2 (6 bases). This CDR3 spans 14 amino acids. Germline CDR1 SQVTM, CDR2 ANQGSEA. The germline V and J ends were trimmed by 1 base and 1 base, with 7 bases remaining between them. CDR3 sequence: CSVEAGGNTGELFF. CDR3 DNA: TGCAGCGTTGAAGCCGGGGGGAACACCGGGGAGCTGTTTTTT.

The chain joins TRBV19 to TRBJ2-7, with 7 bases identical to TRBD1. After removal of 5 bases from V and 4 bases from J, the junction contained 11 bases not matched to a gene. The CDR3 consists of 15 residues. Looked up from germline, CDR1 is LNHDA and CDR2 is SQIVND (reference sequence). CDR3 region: CASSPQSGGGYEQYF. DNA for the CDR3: TGTGCCAGTAGTCCTCAATCAGGGGGTGGGTACGAGCAGTACTTC.

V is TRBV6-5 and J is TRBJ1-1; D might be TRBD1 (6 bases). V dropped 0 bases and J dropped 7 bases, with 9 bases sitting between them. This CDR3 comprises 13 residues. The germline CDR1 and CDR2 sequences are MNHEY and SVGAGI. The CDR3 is CASSYSNRVEAFF. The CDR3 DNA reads TGTGCCAGCAGTTACTCGAACAGGGTTGAAGCTTTCTTT.

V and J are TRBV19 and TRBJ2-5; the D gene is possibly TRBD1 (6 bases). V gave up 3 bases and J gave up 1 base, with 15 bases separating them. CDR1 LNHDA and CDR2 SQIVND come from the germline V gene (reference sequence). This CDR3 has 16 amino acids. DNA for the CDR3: TGTGCCAGTAGTATGACGGGACATAGGATCCAAGAGACCCAGTACTTC. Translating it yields CASSMTGHRIQETQYF.

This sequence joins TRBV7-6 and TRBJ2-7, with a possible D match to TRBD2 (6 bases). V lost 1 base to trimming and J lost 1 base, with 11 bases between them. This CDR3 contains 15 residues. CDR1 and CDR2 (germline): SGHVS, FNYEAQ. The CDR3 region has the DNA TGTGCCAGCAGCTTAGAGAGCGGGTTATCCTACGAGCAGTACTTC. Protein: CASSLESGLSYEQYF.

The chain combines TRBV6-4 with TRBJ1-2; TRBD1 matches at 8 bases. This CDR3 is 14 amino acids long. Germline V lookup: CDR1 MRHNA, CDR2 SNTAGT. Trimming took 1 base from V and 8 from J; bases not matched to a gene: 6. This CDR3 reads CASSDFQGADGYTF. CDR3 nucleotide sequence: TGTGCCAGCAGTGACTTTCAGGGGGCGGACGGCTACACCTTC.

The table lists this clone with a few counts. The CDR3 region is CASSGLSGETQYF. The DNA of the CDR3 is TGTGCCAGCTCAGGACTATCGGGAGAGACCCAGTACTTC. The chain employs TRBV18 and TRBJ2-5; maybe TRBD2 (6 bases). Germline V gene lookup returns CDR1 KGHSH and CDR2 LQKENI. This CDR3 is 13 amino acids long. V was trimmed by 5 bases and J by 4 bases, leaving 11 bases between them.

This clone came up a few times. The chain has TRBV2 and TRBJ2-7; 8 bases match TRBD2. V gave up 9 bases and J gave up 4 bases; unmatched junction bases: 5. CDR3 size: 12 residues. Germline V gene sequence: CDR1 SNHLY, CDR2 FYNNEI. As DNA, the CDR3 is TGTGCCAGAAGCGGACTAGCTTACGAGCAGTACTTC. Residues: CARSGLAYEQYF.

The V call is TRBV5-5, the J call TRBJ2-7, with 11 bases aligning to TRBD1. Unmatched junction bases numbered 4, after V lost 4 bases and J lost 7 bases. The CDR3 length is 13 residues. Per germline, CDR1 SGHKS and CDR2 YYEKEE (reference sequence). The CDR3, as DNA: TGTGCCAGCAGCCCGGACAGGGGGCAGGAGCAGTACTTC. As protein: CASSPDRGQEQYF.

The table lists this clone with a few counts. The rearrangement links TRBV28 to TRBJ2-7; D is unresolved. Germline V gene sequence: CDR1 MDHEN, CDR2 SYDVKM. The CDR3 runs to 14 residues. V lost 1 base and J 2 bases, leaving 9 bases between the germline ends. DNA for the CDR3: TGTGCCAGCAGTTTATTCAGGTCGACCTACGAGCAGTACTTC. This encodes CASSLFRSTYEQYF. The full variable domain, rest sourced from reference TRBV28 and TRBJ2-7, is DVKVTQSSRYLVKRTGEKVFLECVQDMDHENMFWYRQDPGLGLRLIYFSYDVKMKEKGDIPEGYSVSREKKERFSLILESASTNQTSMYLCASSLFRSTYEQYFGPGTRLTVT.

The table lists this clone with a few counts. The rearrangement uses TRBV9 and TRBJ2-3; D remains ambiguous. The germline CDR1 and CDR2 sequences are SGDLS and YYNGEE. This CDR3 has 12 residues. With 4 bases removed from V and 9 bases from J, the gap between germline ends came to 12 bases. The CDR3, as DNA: TGTGCCAGCAGCCCTTACGCCGAGACGCAGTATTTT. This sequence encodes CASSPYAETQYF.

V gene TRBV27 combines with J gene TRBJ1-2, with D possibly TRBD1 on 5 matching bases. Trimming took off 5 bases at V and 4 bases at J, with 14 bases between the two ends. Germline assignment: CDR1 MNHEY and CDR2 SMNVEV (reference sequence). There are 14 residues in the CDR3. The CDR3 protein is CASSQTAFSYGYTF. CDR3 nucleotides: TGTGCCAGCAGTCAGACAGCCTTTAGCTATGGCTACACCTTC.

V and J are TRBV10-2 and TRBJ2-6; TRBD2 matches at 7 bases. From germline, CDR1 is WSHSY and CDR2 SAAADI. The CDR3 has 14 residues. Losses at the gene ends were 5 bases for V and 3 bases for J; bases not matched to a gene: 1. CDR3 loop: CASSRGGGANVLTF. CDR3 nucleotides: TGCGCCAGCAGTCGCGGGGGTGGGGCCAACGTCCTGACTTTC.

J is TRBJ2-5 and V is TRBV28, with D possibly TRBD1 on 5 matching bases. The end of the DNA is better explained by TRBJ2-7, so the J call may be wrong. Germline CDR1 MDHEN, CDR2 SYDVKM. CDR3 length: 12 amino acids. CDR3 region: CASSLTGYEQYF. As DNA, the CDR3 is TGTGCCAGCAGTCTCACAGGATACGAGCAGTACTTC.

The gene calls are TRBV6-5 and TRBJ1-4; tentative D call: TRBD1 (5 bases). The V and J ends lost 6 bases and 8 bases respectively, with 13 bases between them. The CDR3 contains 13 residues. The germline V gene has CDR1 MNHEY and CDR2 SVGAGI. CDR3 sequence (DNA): TGTGCCAGCAGGGTAAAGGGGCTGGAAAAACTGTTTTTT. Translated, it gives CASRVKGLEKLFF.

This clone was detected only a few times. The CDR3 region has the DNA TGCGCCAGCAGCCAAGTAGACGGACAGAGCTCCTACGAGCAGTACTTC. This codes for CASSQVDGQSSYEQYF. The rearrangement joins TRBV4-1 to TRBJ2-7; possibly TRBD1 for D (6 bases). Trimming left V 1 base short and J 0 bases short, with 13 bases between. From germline, CDR1 is MGHRA and CDR2 YSYEKL. The CDR3 covers 16 residues.

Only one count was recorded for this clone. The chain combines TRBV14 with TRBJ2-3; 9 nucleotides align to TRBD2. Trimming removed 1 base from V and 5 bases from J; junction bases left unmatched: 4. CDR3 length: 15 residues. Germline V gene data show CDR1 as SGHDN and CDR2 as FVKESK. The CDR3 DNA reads TGTGCCAGCAGCCAAGTAGCGGGGGCACGAGATACGCAGTATTTT. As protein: CASSQVAGARDTQYF. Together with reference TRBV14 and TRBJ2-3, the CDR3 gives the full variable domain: EAGVTQFPSHSVIEKGQTVTLRCDPISGHDNLYWYRRVMGKEIKFLLHFVKESKQDESGMPNNRFLAERTGGTYSTLKVQPAELEDSGVYFCASSQVAGARDTQYFGPGTRLTVL.